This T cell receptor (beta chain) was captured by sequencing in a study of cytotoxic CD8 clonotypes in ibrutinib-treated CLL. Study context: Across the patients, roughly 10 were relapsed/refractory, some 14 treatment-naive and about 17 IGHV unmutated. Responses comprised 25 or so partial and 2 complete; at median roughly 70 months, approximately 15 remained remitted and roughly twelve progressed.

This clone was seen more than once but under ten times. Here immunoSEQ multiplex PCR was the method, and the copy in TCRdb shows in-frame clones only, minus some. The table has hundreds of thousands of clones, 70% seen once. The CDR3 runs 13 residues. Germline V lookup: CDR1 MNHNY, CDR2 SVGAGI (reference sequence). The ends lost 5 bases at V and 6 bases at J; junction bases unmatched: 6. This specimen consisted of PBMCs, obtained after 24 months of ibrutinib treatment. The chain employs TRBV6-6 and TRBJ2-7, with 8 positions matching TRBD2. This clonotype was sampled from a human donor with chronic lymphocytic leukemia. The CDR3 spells CASSMERESEQYF. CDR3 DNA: TGTGCCAGCAGTATGGAGCGGGAGAGCGAGCAGTACTTC.